The 23 T cell receptor beta chains below all came from one sample that was sequenced in a study of response to subunit inactivated influenza vaccine. TCRdb reprocessed the RT-PCR reads with MiXCR, giving one entry per CDR3 protein. The repertoire consists of 500,000 or so distinct CDR3 sequences, with 16% occurring once and the leading ten covering 2.5% to 3.5%. Sample: CD4+ T cells sorted from PBMCs, taken roughly 24 months after vaccination. Receptors originate from a man between 50 and 75 years old who received an inactivated influenza vaccine.

This clonotype appeared a few times. V is TRBV28 and J is TRBJ2-6; 9 bases are a match to TRBD1. CDR1 and CDR2 (germline): MDHEN, SYDVKM. The CDR3 runs to 19 residues. The trim removed 8 bases at V and 0 bases at J, leaving 14 bases unmatched. CDR3 sequence: CASVLSRGQGRSGANVLTF. DNA of the CDR3: TGTGCCAGCGTCCTATCTCGGGGACAGGGACGCTCTGGGGCCAACGTCCTGACTTTC.

A few counts support this clonotype. The chain links TRBV27 to TRBJ2-3, with D hard to call. This CDR3 has 14 amino acids. The V and J ends lost 6 bases and 0 bases respectively, with 10 bases between them. The germline V gene encodes CDR1 MNHEY and CDR2 SMNVEV (reference sequence). In nucleotides, the CDR3 is TGTGCCAGCAGGTCAAGTATTAGCACAGATACGCAGTATTTT. It encodes CASRSSISTDTQYF.

In this sample, this clonotype turned up many times. The chain uses TRBV6-1 and TRBJ1-1; D gene unclear. Trimming shortened V by 5 bases and J by 1 base, and 8 bases separated the two germline ends. CDR1 is MNHNS and CDR2 is SASEGT in the germline V gene. The CDR3 consists of 13 residues. The CDR3 loop reads CASSRLENTEAFF. Here the CDR3 DNA reads TGTGCCAGCAGTAGGTTGGAGAACACTGAAGCTTTCTTT.

This clonotype came up a few times. The CDR3 region is CASSLGLHRGADTQYF. CDR3 DNA: TGTGCCAGCAGCTTAGGGTTGCACCGAGGCGCAGATACGCAGTATTTT. This chain links TRBV7-8 with TRBJ2-3; D not resolved. The germline gives CDR1 SGHVS, CDR2 FQNEAQ. The CDR3 length is 16 residues. V was cut by 1 base and J by 4 bases, with 15 bases left in between.

This clonotype was picked up one time. This rearrangement joins TRBV4-3 to TRBJ2-1; either TRBD1 or TRBD2 may fit D (5 bases each). Germline CDR1 reads LGHNA; CDR2 reads YSLEER. Trimming took off 0 bases at V and 9 bases at J, with 9 bases between the two ends. This CDR3 contains 13 residues. The CDR3 nucleotides read TGCGCCAGCAGCCAAGAGGGGGTGAGTGAGCAGTTCTTC. It is translated as CASSQEGVSEQFF.

This clonotype was observed a handful of times. The chain joins TRBV18 to TRBJ2-3; D unclear. CDR1 and CDR2 (germline): KGHSH, LQKENI. The V end lost 6 bases, the J end lost 4 bases, and 11 bases lay between the germline ends. CDR3 length equals 13 residues. CDR3 DNA sequence: TGTGCCAGCTCGACCCGTGACTCAGATACGCAGTATTTT. This codes for CASSTRDSDTQYF.

This chain uses TRBV24-1 with TRBJ2-1; TRBD2 matches at 12 bases. The germline V gene has CDR1 KGHDR and CDR2 SFDVKD. V shed 0 bases, J shed 6 bases, and the junction held 8 bases outside the gene matches. The CDR3 runs 18 residues. CDR3 coding DNA: TGTGCCACCAGTGATTTGCCCAAAACTAGCGGGGGGTTCAATGAGCAGTTCTTC. This translates into CATSDLPKTSGGFNEQFF.

The sample holds a few counts of this clonotype. The rearrangement joins TRBV7-2 to TRBJ2-7; 9 bases are shared with TRBD1. Germline V gives CDR1 SGHTA, CDR2 FQGNSA. V dropped 5 bases and J dropped 2; count of bases not matched to a gene: 4. This CDR3 region has 14 residues. The CDR3 DNA sequence: TGTGCCAGCAGCCGGGACAGGGACACCTACGAGCAGTACTTC. The encoded protein is CASSRDRDTYEQYF.

The gene calls are TRBV7-9 and TRBJ2-7, with TRBD2 matching 8 bases. The CDR3 has 16 amino acids. With 5 bases clipped from V and 2 bases from J, the junction kept 11 bases outside the gene matches. Germline CDR1 SEHNR, CDR2 FQNEAQ (reference sequence). The CDR3 DNA sequence: TGTGCCAGCAGCCCAGACCTAGCGGGTGGAGCCTACGAGCAGTACTTC. Residues: CASSPDLAGGAYEQYF.

This clonotype was recorded a few times. This CDR3 is CASSFSGRDYEQYF. The DNA of the CDR3 is TGTGCCAGCAGTTTTTCCGGCAGGGACTACGAGCAGTACTTC. The chain has TRBV12-3 or TRBV12-4 and TRBJ2-7; D might be TRBD1 (5 bases). The CDR3 totals 14 residues. With 3 bases removed from V and 3 bases from J, the gap between germline ends came to 12 bases.

This chain joins TRBV20-1 and TRBJ2-4, with 12 bases matching TRBD2. Trimming removed 6 bases from V and 1 base from J; junction bases left unmatched: 4. Per germline, CDR1 DFQATT and CDR2 SNEGSKA (reference sequence). CDR3 size: 15 residues. CDR3 nucleotide sequence: TGCAGTGCGGAACTAGCGGGGGGCGCCAAAAACATTCAGTACTTC. Its protein is CSAELAGGAKNIQYF.

The chain's CDR3 is CASSQDRWCQRFF. The CDR3 DNA sequence: TGTGCCAGCAGCCAAGATAGGTGGTGCCAGCGGTTCTTC. The genes are TRBV4-2 and TRBJ2-1; D is undetermined. The CDR3 has 13 amino acids. V was clipped by 0 bases and J by 15 bases, with 15 bases between them. Germline V gene sequence: CDR1 LGHNA, CDR2 YNFKEQ.

The rearrangement uses TRBV29-1 and TRBJ2-5, with D uncertain. The CDR3 is made up of 14 amino acids. Germline CDR1 SQVTM, CDR2 ANQGSEA. V was cut by 2 bases and J by 4 bases, with 14 bases left in between. CDR3 nucleotides: TGCAGCGTTGAATTTACCCGGTCCGGAGAGACCCAGTACTTC. The encoded protein is CSVEFTRSGETQYF.

This chain uses TRBV11-2 with TRBJ2-3, with TRBD2 identical over 13 bases. The V gene's germline CDR1 is SGHAT and CDR2 FQNNGV. This CDR3 has 19 amino acids. Trimming removed 2 bases from V and 3 bases from J; junction bases left unmatched: 11. The CDR3 nucleotides are TGTGCCAGCAGCTTAAGAGGTCTCCGGACTAGCGGGGGTACAGATACGCAGTATTTT. Its protein is CASSLRGLRTSGGTDTQYF.

This clonotype has just a few counts. An end of the junction does not agree with germline; a read error may underlie this. This chain connects TRBV19 to TRBJ2-5; the match to TRBD1 covers 11 bases. Germline V gene lookup returns CDR1 LNHDA and CDR2 SQIVND (reference sequence). The CDR3 extends over 17 amino acids. The CDR3 spells CASSIGYGTGGQDTQYF. CDR3 sequence (DNA): TGTGCCAGTAGTATAGGATACGGGACAGGGGGTCAAGATACCCAGTACTTC. The variable domain in full, with the rest retrieved from reference TRBV19 and TRBJ2-5, is DGGITQSPKYLFRKEGQNVTLSCEQNLNHDAMYWYRQDPGQGLRLIYYSQIVNDFQKGDIAEGYSVSREKKESFPLTVTSAQKNPTAFYLCASSIGYGTGGQDTQYFGPGTRLLVL.

This clonotype was detected a few times. The chain uses TRBV15 and TRBJ2-3; 9 bases match TRBD1. The J segment lost 2 bases and the V segment lost 1 base, leaving 10 bases of the junction unmatched. The length of the CDR3 is 18 residues. Looked up from germline, CDR1 is LNHNV and CDR2 is YYDKDF (reference sequence). CDR3 in DNA: TGTGCCACCAGCAGAGCGGGACAGGGCGGCCTTCACACAGATACGCAGTATTTT. Translating gives CATSRAGQGGLHTDTQYF.

There are a few counts of this clonotype. The CDR3 sequence: CASSPRLAGRSYNEQFF. The CDR3 DNA follows: TGTGCCAGCTCACCGCGACTAGCGGGGAGGTCCTACAATGAGCAGTTCTTC. J is TRBJ2-1 and V is TRBV18; 11 bases are a match to TRBD2. The CDR3 has 17 residues. Trimming at V came to 3 bases and at J to 1 base, leaving 5 bases not matched to a gene. Germline loops: CDR1 KGHSH, CDR2 LQKENI.

This clonotype was found a few times. CDR3 DNA sequence: TGTGCCAGCAGTTACTCGAGATGGCCGGGGGCGTCCTACGAGCAGTACTTC. It encodes CASSYSRWPGASYEQYF. This sequence joins TRBV6-5 and TRBJ2-7; D is possibly TRBD1 or TRBD2 (6 bases each). Germline values: CDR1 MNHEY, CDR2 SVGAGI. V was trimmed by 0 bases and J by 1 base, leaving 16 bases between them. The CDR3 contains 17 residues.

This clonotype appeared a few times. V is TRBV7-9 and J is TRBJ2-7; D call uncertain. Germline loops: CDR1 SEHNR, CDR2 FQNEAQ (reference sequence). The CDR3 loop spans 14 amino acids. V lost 5 bases to trimming and J lost 4 bases, with 15 bases between them. CDR3 region: CASSPRLAAYEQYF. CDR3 in DNA: TGTGCCAGCAGCCCCCGCCTTGCGGCATACGAGCAGTACTTC.

This clonotype was found many times. The chain links TRBV11-2 to TRBJ2-3; D gene ambiguous. The CDR3 sequence is 14 residues long. V lost 1 base, J lost 2 bases, and 7 bases lay in between. Germline CDR1 SGHAT, CDR2 FQNNGV. The chain's CDR3 is CASSLVTYTDTQYF. CDR3 sequence (DNA): TGTGCCAGCAGCTTAGTAACCTACACAGATACGCAGTATTTT.

Comments on this clonotype: The junction shows a germline mismatch at one end, possibly a read error. The chain couples TRBV9 to TRBJ2-1; 14 bases agree with TRBD2. This CDR3 region has 15 residues. The germline CDR1 and CDR2 sequences are SGDLS and YYNGEE. The CDR3 DNA sequence: TGTGCCAGCAGCAATCGACTAGCGGGAGGGGTTGAGCTGTTCTTC. This translates into CASSNRLAGGVELFF.

J is TRBJ2-5 and V is TRBV7-9, with 7 nucleotides matching TRBD1. The CDR3 is 12 amino acids. The V segment lost 9 bases and the J segment 5 bases; nucleotides outside the gene matches: 6. In germline, CDR1 is SEHNR, CDR2 FQNEAQ (reference sequence). CDR3 sequence: CASDRVRETQYF. The CDR3 nucleotides are TGTGCCAGTGACAGGGTCCGGGAGACCCAGTACTTC.

This clonotype was recorded a few times. The J gene is TRBJ2-2, the V gene TRBV6-5; D call uncertain. CDR3 size: 14 residues. CDR1 and CDR2 (germline): MNHEY, SVGAGI. Trimming took 4 bases from V and 1 from J, leaving 7 bases between them. CDR3 in amino acids: CASSWRLNTGELFF. In DNA, the CDR3 is TGTGCCAGCAGTTGGCGCTTGAACACCGGGGAGCTGTTTTTT.